This T cell receptor beta chain came from a study of cytomegalovirus exposure and HLA in healthy donors. Regarding this clone: The antigen remains undetermined.

V was clipped by 2 bases and J by 12 bases; unmatched bases: 7. The CDR3 sequence is 13 residues long. Looked up from germline, CDR1 is SGHTA and CDR2 is FQGNSA. General study findings and limits: Despite most TCR sequences being rare, some public TCRs occurred in many donors. From TCR beta sequences, most subjects' HLA-A and HLA-B alleles were reportedly predicted accurately.

Vbeta (60) and Jbeta (13) primers were used in the PCR. Study processing details: Unique TCR beta chains totaled approximately 83 million in a later count, with around 11 million of them shared. The method was immunoSEQ multiplex PCR; TCRdb's version includes in-frame clones alone and lacks a portion of them. The V and J calls and clone size are taken from that table; D and trimming were inferred from the DNA. The data contain 150,000 to 200,000 clones, 80% of them seen just once; the ten biggest clones take up roughly 9.3%. The V and J genes are TRBV7-2 and TRBJ2-1; 7 bases are a match to TRBD2. The clonotype originates from a man aged 18 to 29 in good health and CMV-seropositive. Input material: PBMCs. In nucleotides, the CDR3 is TGTGCCAGCAGCTTATTGGTGCGGGAGAGGCAGTTCTTC. Protein sequence: CASSLLVRERQFF.